The rows below give T cell receptor beta chains drawn from one sample of a study of T cell responses to AZD1222 COVID-19 vaccine. Assay: immunoSEQ multiplex PCR; the TCRdb copy retains only in-frame clones and omits some. The sample includes 110,000 to 150,000 clones, 92% seen only once; the top ten take roughly 3.1%. Sequenced material: peripheral blood, taken on day 0 of AZD1222 vaccination. Receptor source: an adult in good health. Each CDR3 is given with its conserved first and last residue. Each record gives: CDR3 length, V gene, J gene, clone size, D gene, CDR3 DNA, CDR3 protein. D genes are given only for firm matches. Rows may omit the clone size; those that give it use once, few, many or a size class.

len: 15; v_gene: TRBV18; j_gene: TRBJ1-4; abundance: .; d_gene: .; CDR3nt: TGTGCCAGCTCACCACTAGGACAGTCTAATGAAAAACTGTTTTTT; CDR3aa: CASSPLGQSNEKLFF
len: 17; v_gene: TRBV4-3; j_gene: TRBJ2-1; abundance: .; d_gene: TRBD2; CDR3nt: TGCGCCAGCAGCCCCATGGAGCTAGCGGGAGATTCGAATGAGCAGTTCTTC; CDR3aa: CASSPMELAGDSNEQFF
len: 15; v_gene: TRBV27; j_gene: TRBJ1-3; abundance: .; d_gene: .; CDR3nt: TGTGCCAGCAGACTAACAGGGATCTCTGGAAACACCATATATTTT; CDR3aa: CASRLTGISGNTIYF
len: 13; v_gene: TRBV12-3/TRBV12-4; j_gene: TRBJ2-5; abundance: .; d_gene: .; CDR3nt: TGTGCCAGCAGTTTTGGGTTCCGGGAGACCCAGTACTTC; CDR3aa: CASSFGFRETQYF
len: 16; v_gene: TRBV4-2; j_gene: TRBJ1-2; abundance: .; d_gene: .; CDR3nt: TGTGCCAGCAGCCAAGATGGTACAGGTGAGAACTATGGCTACACCTTC; CDR3aa: CASSQDGTGENYGYTF
len: 15; v_gene: TRBV11-3; j_gene: TRBJ2-5; abundance: .; d_gene: TRBD2; CDR3nt: TGTGCCAGCAGCTCCCGGGGGAGCGGGGCCGAGACCCAGTACTTC; CDR3aa: CASSSRGSGAETQYF
len: 14; v_gene: TRBV7-2; j_gene: TRBJ2-1; abundance: .; d_gene: TRBD2; CDR3nt: TGTGCCAGCAGCCCGGGACTAGCGGGAGTCGAGTCGTTCTTC; CDR3aa: CASSPGLAGVESFF
len: 15; v_gene: TRBV7-9; j_gene: TRBJ1-1; abundance: .; d_gene: .; CDR3nt: TGTGCCAGCAGCTTAGAAGCTTCCCCTTTCACTGAAGCTTTCTTT; CDR3aa: CASSLEASPFTEAFF
len: 13; v_gene: TRBV27; j_gene: TRBJ1-5; abundance: few; d_gene: .; CDR3nt: TGTGCCAGCAGCCTCCGGTGGGACGGACCCCAGCATTTT; CDR3aa: CASSLRWDGPQHF
len: 15; v_gene: TRBV5-1; j_gene: TRBJ1-1; abundance: few; d_gene: .; CDR3nt: TGCGCCAGCAGCTCCCCGACAGGAGTGAACACTGAAGCTTTCTTT; CDR3aa: CASSSPTGVNTEAFF
len: 15; v_gene: TRBV6-6; j_gene: TRBJ2-1; abundance: once; d_gene: .; CDR3nt: TGTGCCAGCAGTTCGGACTACCGGAAACCCAATGAGCAGTTCTTC; CDR3aa: CASSSDYRKPNEQFF
len: 16; v_gene: TRBV28; j_gene: TRBJ1-3; abundance: .; d_gene: .; CDR3nt: TGTGCCAGCAGAATCCCTTCCGGGAACTCTGGAAACACCATATATTTT; CDR3aa: CASRIPSGNSGNTIYF
len: 15; v_gene: TRBV24-1; j_gene: TRBJ2-2; abundance: .; d_gene: .; CDR3nt: TGTGCCACCAGTGATCGGGGAAGCCTCACCGGGGAGCTGTTTTTT; CDR3aa: CATSDRGSLTGELFF
len: 15; v_gene: TRBV13; j_gene: TRBJ2-7; abundance: .; d_gene: TRBD2; CDR3nt: TGTGCCAGCAGCCCGCCGGGACTAGCGACGGGGGAGCAGTACTTC; CDR3aa: CASSPPGLATGEQYF
len: 12; v_gene: TRBV28; j_gene: TRBJ1-2; abundance: .; d_gene: .; CDR3nt: TGTGCCAGCACCGTGGGGGGCTATGGCTACACCTTC; CDR3aa: CASTVGGYGYTF
len: 15; v_gene: TRBV7-9; j_gene: TRBJ1-2; abundance: .; d_gene: .; CDR3nt: TGTGCCAGCAGCTTAGCGGGAATGACAGAGTATGGCTACACCTTC; CDR3aa: CASSLAGMTEYGYTF
len: 17; v_gene: TRBV7-8; j_gene: TRBJ1-4; abundance: .; d_gene: TRBD1; CDR3nt: TGTGCCAGCAGCTTCGGCGGGGACAGGGGGCGGAATGAAAAACTGTTTTTT; CDR3aa: CASSFGGDRGRNEKLFF
len: 12; v_gene: TRBV3-1/TRBV3-2; j_gene: TRBJ2-7; abundance: once; d_gene: .; CDR3nt: TGTGCCAGCAGTCATCTCTCCTACGAGCAGTACTTC; CDR3aa: CASSHLSYEQYF
len: 14; v_gene: TRBV4-2; j_gene: TRBJ1-2; abundance: .; d_gene: .; CDR3nt: TGTGCCAGCAGCCAAGATCGGGGGGACTATGGCTACACCTTC; CDR3aa: CASSQDRGDYGYTF
len: 16; v_gene: TRBV11-3; j_gene: TRBJ2-5; abundance: .; d_gene: TRBD2; CDR3nt: TGTGCCAGCAGCTTTCGGACTAGCGGGAGACTGGAGACCCAGTACTTC; CDR3aa: CASSFRTSGRLETQYF
len: 17; v_gene: TRBV28; j_gene: TRBJ2-2; abundance: .; d_gene: .; CDR3nt: TGTGCCAGCAGTTTAAGCACCCGGACGGTTAACACCGGGGAGCTGTTTTTT; CDR3aa: CASSLSTRTVNTGELFF
len: 14; v_gene: TRBV19; j_gene: TRBJ1-2; abundance: once; d_gene: .; CDR3nt: TGTGCCACCTCCACGGGCTCCGAAGGGGATGGCTACACCTTC; CDR3aa: CATSTGSEGDGYTF
len: 15; v_gene: TRBV2; j_gene: TRBJ1-2; abundance: .; d_gene: .; CDR3nt: TGTGCCAGCAGTGACCCTGGGGGGGAGCACTATGGCTACACCTTC; CDR3aa: CASSDPGGEHYGYTF
len: 18; v_gene: TRBV5-1; j_gene: TRBJ2-6; abundance: .; d_gene: .; CDR3nt: TGCGCCAGCAGCTTGGCCGGCAGGGAGCGCTCTGGGGCCAACGTCCTGACTTTC; CDR3aa: CASSLAGRERSGANVLTF
len: 16; v_gene: TRBV5-1; j_gene: TRBJ2-2; abundance: .; d_gene: TRBD2; CDR3nt: TGCGCCAGCAGCCCCCGGGAGGGCTCGAACACCGGGGAGCTGTTTTTT; CDR3aa: CASSPREGSNTGELFF
len: 15; v_gene: TRBV29-1; j_gene: TRBJ1-1; abundance: .; d_gene: .; CDR3nt: TGCAGCGTTGAACGGAGGGGCCGGGTGAACACTGAAGCTTTCTTT; CDR3aa: CSVERRGRVNTEAFF
len: 13; v_gene: TRBV6-5; j_gene: TRBJ1-2; abundance: once; d_gene: .; CDR3nt: TGTGCCAGCAGTTCGCGGGGACACTATGGCTACACCTTC; CDR3aa: CASSSRGHYGYTF
len: 15; v_gene: TRBV30; j_gene: TRBJ2-7; abundance: .; d_gene: .; CDR3nt: TGTGCCTGGAGCAATAAAGCGCCAACCTCCTACGAGCAGTACTTC; CDR3aa: CAWSNKAPTSYEQYF
len: 14; v_gene: TRBV19; j_gene: TRBJ2-7; abundance: .; d_gene: TRBD2; CDR3nt: TGTGCCAGTAGTACCGGCGGGAGCTCCTACGAGCAGTACTTC; CDR3aa: CASSTGGSSYEQYF
len: 12; v_gene: TRBV12-3/TRBV12-4; j_gene: TRBJ2-5; abundance: .; d_gene: .; CDR3nt: TGTGCCAGCAGCCTAGGGGTCGGGACCCAGTACTTC; CDR3aa: CASSLGVGTQYF
len: 13; v_gene: TRBV13; j_gene: TRBJ2-7; abundance: .; d_gene: .; CDR3nt: TGTGCCAGCAGCTTAGAAGGTGCCTACGAGCAGTACTTC; CDR3aa: CASSLEGAYEQYF
len: 14; v_gene: TRBV2; j_gene: TRBJ1-5; abundance: .; d_gene: TRBD1; CDR3nt: TGTGCCAGCAGCCCCGACAGGGGCAATCAGCCCCAGCATTTT; CDR3aa: CASSPDRGNQPQHF
len: 16; v_gene: TRBV19; j_gene: TRBJ2-3; abundance: .; d_gene: .; CDR3nt: TGTGCCAGTAGCCGTAGGCGCGGGGAGGGCACAGATACGCAGTATTTT; CDR3aa: CASSRRRGEGTDTQYF
len: 15; v_gene: TRBV4-2; j_gene: TRBJ1-5; abundance: few; d_gene: TRBD1; CDR3nt: TGTGCCAGCAGCCAAGATGGACAGGGGCTGCAGCCCCAGCATTTT; CDR3aa: CASSQDGQGLQPQHF
len: 15; v_gene: TRBV6-5; j_gene: TRBJ1-6; abundance: .; d_gene: .; CDR3nt: TGTGCCAGCCCCGAGGGGGGCGGAGCCAATTCACCCCTCCACTTT; CDR3aa: CASPEGGGANSPLHF
len: 13; v_gene: TRBV19; j_gene: TRBJ2-5; abundance: once; d_gene: .; CDR3nt: TGTGCCAGTAGCTTCGGGTACCAAGAGACCCAGTACTTC; CDR3aa: CASSFGYQETQYF
len: 15; v_gene: TRBV5-4; j_gene: TRBJ2-5; abundance: .; d_gene: TRBD2; CDR3nt: TGTGCCAGCAGCTTTACTAGCGCCACTAGAGAGACCCAGTACTTC; CDR3aa: CASSFTSATRETQYF
len: 13; v_gene: TRBV24-1; j_gene: TRBJ2-2; abundance: .; d_gene: .; CDR3nt: TGTGCCACCAGTGGTCGGGTTACCGGGGAGCTGTTTTTT; CDR3aa: CATSGRVTGELFF
len: 15; v_gene: TRBV7-8; j_gene: TRBJ2-2; abundance: .; d_gene: .; CDR3nt: TGTGCCAGCAGCCCCCAGGGAATTAGGGCCGGGGAGCTGTTTTTT; CDR3aa: CASSPQGIRAGELFF
len: 13; v_gene: TRBV18; j_gene: TRBJ2-7; abundance: .; d_gene: .; CDR3nt: TGTGCCAGCTCACCACGGGCGGACTACGAGCAGTACTTC; CDR3aa: CASSPRADYEQYF
len: 12; v_gene: TRBV6-5; j_gene: TRBJ2-7; abundance: .; d_gene: .; CDR3nt: TGTGCCAGCAGTTATACGGGGAGGAGGGCGTACTTC; CDR3aa: CASSYTGRRAYF
len: 13; v_gene: TRBV10-1; j_gene: TRBJ2-7; abundance: .; d_gene: .; CDR3nt: TGCGCCAGCAGTGAGTCGGGCCGGTACGAGCAGTACTTC; CDR3aa: CASSESGRYEQYF